These T cell receptor beta chains were read from a single sample in a study of cytomegalovirus exposure and HLA in healthy donors. Measured with immunoSEQ multiplex PCR; TCRdb has only the in-frame clones, and not every one. Here the sample spans 65,000 or so clones, just over 90% being singletons. Sequencing was done on a sample of PBMCs. The receptor set was obtained from a woman younger than 30 in good health and CMV-seronegative. CDR3s include the opening cysteine and the closing phenylalanine or tryptophan. D genes are given only for firm matches. Rows may omit the clone size; those that give it use once, few, many or a size class.

d_call	clone_size	j_call	v_call	cdr3_aa	cdr3_nt
TRBD2	-	TRBJ2-1	TRBV4-1	CASSPWGLAGESEQFF	TGCGCCAGCAGCCCCTGGGGGCTAGCGGGAGAGAGTGAGCAGTTCTTC
TRBD1	-	TRBJ2-1	TRBV7-3	CASSLNFRDRDNEQFF	TGTGCCAGCAGCTTAAACTTCCGGGACAGGGACAATGAGCAGTTCTTC
-	-	TRBJ1-3	TRBV7-8	CASSFGVVGNTIYF	TGTGCCAGCAGCTTCGGAGTTGTAGGAAACACCATATATTTT
-	-	TRBJ2-7	TRBV6-5	CASSYGPGNEQYF	TGTGCCAGCAGTTACGGCCCCGGGAACGAGCAGTACTTC
-	-	TRBJ1-5	TRBV15	CATSRDTTDYQPQHF	TGTGCCACCAGCAGAGATACGACAGACTATCAGCCCCAGCATTTT
-	-	TRBJ2-1	TRBV6-1	CASSEDLGLNEQFF	TGTGCCAGCAGTGAAGACCTGGGACTCAATGAGCAGTTCTTC
-	-	TRBJ1-1	TRBV5-1	CASSLASGLNTEAFF	TGCGCCAGCAGCTTGGCCTCGGGGTTGAACACTGAAGCTTTCTTT
-	-	TRBJ2-5	TRBV5-4	CASSLGSSEWETQYF	TGTGCCAGCAGCTTGGGTAGTAGCGAGTGGGAGACCCAGTACTTC
TRBD2	-	TRBJ2-2	TRBV6-6	CASRAGGDTGELFF	TGTGCCAGCAGAGCGGGGGGGGACACCGGGGAGCTGTTTTTT
-	-	TRBJ1-5	TRBV30	CAWSDRDTYQPQHF	TGTGCCTGGAGTGACCGGGACACCTATCAGCCCCAGCATTTT
TRBD2	-	TRBJ2-3	TRBV10-2	CASSESAGGVTDTQYF	TGCGCCAGCAGTGAGTCGGCGGGAGGGGTCACAGATACGCAGTATTTT
-	-	TRBJ1-2	TRBV6-1	CASSVSTGYGYTF	TGTGCCAGCAGTGTCTCGACGGGCTATGGCTACACCTTC
TRBD1	-	TRBJ1-4	TRBV19	CASRVGQVTNEKLFF	TGTGCCAGTAGGGTCGGACAGGTGACTAATGAAAAACTGTTTTTT
-	-	TRBJ1-1	TRBV6-5	CASSYSEGWTEAFF	TGTGCCAGCAGTTACTCTGAGGGTTGGACTGAAGCTTTCTTT
-	-	TRBJ1-2	TRBV6-9	CASKQGPRNYGYTF	TGTGCCAGCAAACAGGGCCCCCGCAACTATGGCTACACCTTC
-	-	TRBJ1-1	TRBV23-1	CASSQIQGPLNMNTEAFF	TGCGCCAGCAGCCAAATACAGGGCCCCCTCAACATGAACACTGAAGCTTTCTTT
TRBD1	-	TRBJ2-7	TRBV7-9	CASSLAGTGNEQYF	TGTGCCAGCAGCTTAGCCGGGACAGGGAACGAGCAGTACTTC
-	few	TRBJ2-2	TRBV2	CASSQGFGELFF	TGTGCCAGCTCACAGGGCTTCGGGGAGCTGTTTTTT
TRBD1	-	TRBJ1-2	TRBV27	CASRTRSGQSYGYTF	TGTGCCAGCAGAACCCGATCGGGACAGTCTTATGGCTACACCTTC
-	-	TRBJ1-1	TRBV5-1	CASSLSGTEAFF	TGCGCCAGCAGCTTGTCAGGCACTGAAGCTTTCTTT
-	-	TRBJ2-7	TRBV7-9	CASSLEVWGASSYEQYF	TGTGCCAGCAGCTTAGAAGTATGGGGCGCCTCCTCCTACGAGCAGTACTTC
-	-	TRBJ2-3	TRBV2	CASSEARSTDTQYF	TGTGCCAGCAGTGAAGCCAGGAGCACAGATACGCAGTATTTT
-	-	TRBJ2-5	TRBV6-5	CASRGETGTQYF	TGTGCCAGCAGAGGGGAAACGGGGACCCAGTACTTC
TRBD2	-	TRBJ2-1	TRBV10-2	CASRRTSGRTVNEQFF	TGCGCCAGCAGGAGGACTAGCGGGAGAACGGTCAATGAGCAGTTCTTC
TRBD2	-	TRBJ2-3	TRBV7-9	CASRLGLAESTDTQYF	TGTGCCAGCAGACTAGGACTAGCGGAATCCACAGATACGCAGTATTTT
-	-	TRBJ1-2	TRBV13	CASSLVRQRANYGYTF	TGTGCCAGCAGCTTAGTAAGACAGAGAGCTAACTATGGCTACACCTTC
-	few	TRBJ1-1	TRBV2	CASSGQLNTEAFF	TGTGCCAGCAGTGGGCAGTTGAACACTGAAGCTTTCTTT
-	-	TRBJ2-2	TRBV19	CASSIAGDYTGELFF	TGTGCCAGTAGTATAGCGGGGGACTACACCGGGGAGCTGTTTTTT
TRBD2	-	TRBJ2-1	TRBV7-9	CASRGGYNEQFF	TGTGCCAGCAGGGGGGGGTACAATGAGCAGTTCTTC
TRBD2	-	TRBJ2-1	TRBV5-5	CASSERISGGPYNEQFF	TGTGCCAGCAGCGAAAGGATTAGCGGGGGACCCTACAATGAGCAGTTCTTC
-	few	TRBJ2-1	TRBV18	CASSPPGSNEQFF	TGTGCCAGCTCACCACCGGGCAGTAATGAGCAGTTCTTC
-	-	TRBJ2-7	TRBV14	CASTTGLIYEQYF	TGTGCCAGCACCACAGGGCTGATCTACGAGCAGTACTTC
TRBD2	-	TRBJ2-3	TRBV27	CASSLGLAVSTDTQYF	TGTGCCAGCAGTTTAGGCCTAGCGGTGAGCACAGATACGCAGTATTTT
TRBD2	once	TRBJ2-1	TRBV18	CASSPLAGTTPRGNEQFF	TGTGCCAGCTCACCCCTAGCGGGGACAACCCCTAGGGGGAATGAGCAGTTCTTC
-	-	TRBJ2-3	TRBV30	CAWSDYGVLPDTQYF	TGTGCCTGGAGTGATTACGGAGTCCTTCCAGATACGCAGTATTTT
-	-	TRBJ2-7	TRBV18	CASSPTRSSMEQYF	TGTGCCAGCTCACCGACTAGGAGCTCAATGGAGCAGTACTTC
-	-	TRBJ1-2	TRBV5-4	CASSLKALDYGYTF	TGTGCCAGCAGCTTGAAAGCACTTGACTATGGCTACACCTTC
-	-	TRBJ1-1	TRBV18	CASSPTGPNTEAFF	TGTGCCAGCTCCCCGACAGGTCCGAACACTGAAGCTTTCTTT
TRBD2	-	TRBJ2-3	TRBV9	CASSVASRLASDTQYF	TGTGCCAGCAGCGTAGCTTCGAGACTAGCGTCCGATACGCAGTATTTT
-	-	TRBJ1-4	TRBV6-6	CASSSESLTNEKLFF	TGTGCCAGCAGTTCCGAGAGTTTGACTAATGAAAAACTGTTTTTT
TRBD2	-	TRBJ2-7	TRBV5-6	CASSLGTGGWVYEQYF	TGTGCCAGCAGCTTGGGCACGGGAGGCTGGGTTTACGAGCAGTACTTC
-	-	TRBJ1-4	TRBV9	CASSVEGYGKLFF	TGTGCCAGCAGCGTAGAGGGGTATGGAAAACTGTTTTTT